The 14 T cell receptor beta chains reported below all come from one sample, sequenced in a study of T-cell reconstitution after alpha-beta-depleted transplantation in children. Using unique molecular identifiers, the investigators prepared the TCRbeta library. TCRdb reanalysed the PCR reads using MiXCR and keeps one entry per CDR3 protein. In the table there are just over 200,000 distinct CDR3 sequences, approximately 8% of which are singletons. The input for sequencing was PBMCs, mostly from graft donor cells, taken 360 days after TCRalphabeta/CD19-depleted stem cell transplant. The receptors stem from a male patient aged 2 to 10 who had a stem cell transplant for acute myeloid leukemia, so the T cells may come from the graft donor.

This clonotype was seen ten or more times. The genes are TRBV12-3 or TRBV12-4 and TRBJ1-2; a weak D match, TRBD1 (6 bases). V was shortened by 0 bases and J by 0 bases, with 11 bases between the two germline ends. CDR3 length: 16 amino acids. The CDR3 nucleotides are TGTGCCAGCAGTTTAGCGATGGGGGGGCCTAACTATGGCTACACCTTC. Translating gives CASSLAMGGPNYGYTF.

The CDR3 sequence: CASSLRRGEDTQYF. The CDR3 nucleotides read TGTGCCAGCAGTTTGAGGCGGGGGGAAGATACGCAGTATTTT. V usage is TRBV12-3 or TRBV12-4 and J usage is TRBJ2-3, with 8 bases aligning to TRBD2. The length of the CDR3 is 14 residues. V gave up 3 bases and J gave up 5 bases; unmatched junction bases: 4.

There are a few counts of this clonotype. DNA of the CDR3: TGCAGCGCCCTGGTCCTGGGGCAGACCCAGTACTTC. Translated, it gives CSALVLGQTQYF. This chain joins TRBV29-1 and TRBJ2-5, with D perhaps matching TRBD1 (5 bases). CDR1 is SQVTM, CDR2 ANQGSEA, per germline. The CDR3 consists of 12 residues. The V end lost 7 bases, the J end lost 6 bases, and 15 bases lay between the germline ends.

This clonotype was observed many times. The chain links TRBV10-3 to TRBJ2-5, with D hard to call. Germline lookup yields CDR1 ENHRY and CDR2 SYGVKD. V lost 3 bases, J lost 1 base, and 9 bases lay in between. The CDR3 extends over 14 amino acids. The CDR3 here is CAISEFSLQETQYF. CDR3 DNA sequence: TGTGCCATCAGTGAATTTAGCCTCCAAGAGACCCAGTACTTC.

This clonotype has more than one count but fewer than ten. V is TRBV5-1 and J is TRBJ1-1, with D perhaps matching TRBD1 (5 bases). Deletions cut 4 bases from V and 2 bases from J, with 9 bases between. CDR1 is SGHRS and CDR2 is YFSETQ in the germline V gene. This CDR3 comprises 13 residues. The CDR3, as DNA: TGCGCCAGCAGCCAGGGTTTCAACACTGAAGCTTTCTTT. Amino acid sequence: CASSQGFNTEAFF.

This chain joins TRBV20-1 and TRBJ1-2; 8 bases align to TRBD1. The CDR3 spans 13 residues. CDR1 is DFQATT, CDR2 SNEGSKA, per germline (reference sequence). The trim removed 6 bases at V and 3 bases at J, leaving 6 bases unmatched. The CDR3 nucleotides read TGCAGTGCAAGCGAGGACAGGGACTATGGCTACACCTTC. As protein: CSASEDRDYGYTF.

CDR3 protein: CASSVTGTGDGTEAFF. CDR3 nucleotide sequence: TGCGCCAGCAGCGTTACCGGGACAGGGGACGGCACTGAAGCTTTCTTT. J is TRBJ1-1 and V is TRBV5-1; 10 bases fit TRBD1. CDR1 and CDR2 (germline): SGHRS, YFSETQ. The CDR3 has 16 residues. The J segment lost 4 bases and the V segment lost 4 bases, leaving 10 bases of the junction unmatched.

This clonotype was observed a single time. The conserved final phenylalanine or tryptophan is absent from the CDR3, which likely points to a read error. The genes are TRBV18 and TRBJ2-7; either TRBD1 or TRBD2 may supply D (5 bases each). This CDR3 has 13 residues. V was cut by 6 bases and J by 6 bases, with 15 bases left in between. Per the germline V gene, CDR1 is KGHSH and CDR2 is LQKENI. The CDR3 sequence: CASSRQTGFEQYD. CDR3 in DNA: TGTGCCAGCTCGCGACAGACGGGGTTCGAGCAGTACGAC.

This clonotype was counted between two and nine times. The chain recombines TRBV4-2 with TRBJ1-2; D uncertain. V lost 3 bases, J lost 6 bases, and 8 bases lay in between. This CDR3 spans 12 amino acids. Germline V gives CDR1 LGHNA, CDR2 YNFKEQ. The CDR3 protein is CASSHREHGYTF. In DNA form, the CDR3 reads TGTGCCAGCAGCCATCGCGAGCATGGCTACACCTTC.

There are a few counts of this clonotype. The junction shows a germline mismatch at one end, possibly a read error. The chain joins TRBV9 to TRBJ2-3, with D hard to call. The CDR3 sequence is 17 residues long. CDR1 and CDR2 from the germline V gene are SGDLS and YYNGEE. The CDR3 DNA sequence: TGTGCCAGCAGCGTAGGTTTTTCTGCCGCCTCCACAGATACGCGGTATTTT. As protein: CASSVGFSAASTDTRYF. Complete variable domain (other parts from reference TRBV9 and TRBJ2-3): DSGVTQTPKHLITATGQRVTLRCSPRSGDLSVYWYQQSLDQGLQFLIQYYNGEERAKGNILERFSAQQFPDLHSELNLSSLELGDSALYFCASSVGFSAASTDTRYFGPGTRLTVL.

Concerning this clonotype: At one boundary the junction diverges from the germline segment, which might be a read error. The chain links TRBV13 to TRBJ2-1, with D perhaps assigned TRBD1 or TRBD2 (6 bases each). Germline loops: CDR1 PRHDT, CDR2 FYEKMQ (reference sequence). The CDR3 spans 15 residues. The CDR3 DNA reads as TGTGCCAGCAGCCTAGGTGGAGGGGGATACAATGAGCAGTTCTTC. Protein: CASSLGGGGYNEQFF.

This clonotype has just a few counts. The chain recombines TRBV9 with TRBJ2-1, with 9 positions matching TRBD2. V was clipped by 0 bases and J by 4 bases; unmatched bases: 5. The germline V gene has CDR1 SGDLS and CDR2 YYNGEE. The CDR3 runs 16 residues. CDR3: CASSVGVSGGYNEQFF. CDR3 coding DNA: TGTGCCAGCAGCGTAGGAGTTAGCGGGGGATACAATGAGCAGTTCTTC. The full variable domain, completed using reference TRBV9 and TRBJ2-1, is DSGVTQTPKHLITATGQRVTLRCSPRSGDLSVYWYQQSLDQGLQFLIQYYNGEERAKGNILERFSAQQFPDLHSELNLSSLELGDSALYFCASSVGVSGGYNEQFFGPGTRLTVL.

This clonotype was observed a handful of times. The chain links TRBV12-3 or TRBV12-4 to TRBJ2-7; D may be TRBD1 or TRBD2 (5 bases each). V dropped 5 bases and J dropped 2 bases, with 13 bases sitting between them. This CDR3 has 14 residues. CDR3 DNA: TGTGCCAGCAGTAATCGGCAGGGACCCTACGAGCAGTACTTC. It codes for CASSNRQGPYEQYF.

This clonotype has just a few counts. The chain recombines TRBV14 with TRBJ2-4; 16 bases map to TRBD2. Germline-derived CDR1 and CDR2 are SGHDN and FVKESK. CDR3 length: 16 amino acids. V shed 5 bases, J shed 7 bases, and the junction held 5 bases outside the gene matches. CDR3 coding DNA: TGTGCCAGCAGCGCACCGGGACTAGCGGGAGGGAACATTCAGTACTTC. Protein product: CASSAPGLAGGNIQYF.